Given below is one T cell receptor beta chain in context. The antigen is not known. Method: immunoSEQ multiplex PCR; TCRdb's copy keeps in-frame clones and lacks some. The profile covers fewer than 30,000 clones, with 73% appearing a single time and over 7.5% taken by the ten largest. The ends lost 3 bases at V and 2 bases at J; junction bases unmatched: 6. This CDR3 comprises 15 residues. Germline CDR1 is MRHNA and CDR2 is SNTAGT. This entry is derived from a study of vaccination effects on CD4 cells after COVID-19. Within the ViraFEST assay, antigen-specific CD4+ T cells underwent expansion with viral peptide pools prior to sequencing. After more than 8 days in culture, the CD4+ T cells were isolated. Two doses of either BNT162b2 or mRNA-1273 were given to each participant.

The clonotype comes from a human donor who received a COVID-19 vaccine. The sample in question was CD4+ T cells from PBMCs cultured with SARS-CoV-2 spike peptides, obtained after COVID-19 vaccination. This chain links TRBV6-4 with TRBJ2-7; 8 bases are a match to TRBD2. The CDR3 DNA reads TGTGCCAGCAGTGAAGGCGGGGGGAAACCCTACGAGCAGTACTTC. Its protein product is CASSEGGGKPYEQYF.